These 26 T cell receptor beta chains originate from one sample sequenced in a study of blood T cell repertoires in COVID-19. Sequenced by immunoSEQ multiplex PCR; TCRdb stores in-frame clones only, minus some. This sample has 60,000 to 65,000 clones, with 75% to 95% found just once. Sequencing was performed on peripheral blood. Receptor source: a woman aged 80 or over with active COVID-19.

This sequence joins TRBV2 and TRBJ1-1, with D maybe TRBD1 (5 bases). Germline V gene lookup returns CDR1 SNHLY and CDR2 FYNNEI. The V end lost 8 bases, the J end lost 3 bases, and 13 bases lay between the germline ends. The CDR3 covers 13 residues. The CDR3 region is CASLKGPDTEAFF. The CDR3 nucleotides are TGTGCCAGCCTAAAGGGGCCGGACACTGAAGCTTTCTTT.

This clone was recorded only once. This chain uses TRBV4-1 with TRBJ1-2; D might be TRBD1 (6 bases). Germline V lookup: CDR1 MGHRA, CDR2 YSYEKL. Trimming took 4 bases from V and 4 from J, leaving 19 bases between them. The CDR3 loop spans 16 amino acids. This chain's CDR3 is CASSLHDRISIYGYTF. Here the CDR3 DNA reads TGCGCCAGCAGCCTCCACGACAGGATCTCAATCTATGGCTACACCTTC.

J is TRBJ1-1 and V is TRBV10-3; D is perhaps TRBD1 (6 bases). CDR3 length: 15 residues. The ends were cut back, 1 base at V and 1 base at J, with 10 bases in the middle. Germline-derived CDR1 and CDR2 are ENHRY and SYGVKD. Here the CDR3 DNA reads TGTGCCATCAGTGAGTTCCAGGGGCAGAACACTGAAGCTTTCTTT. Its translation: CAISEFQGQNTEAFF.

This chain connects TRBV2 to TRBJ1-4, with D tentatively TRBD1 (5 bases). CDR1 is SNHLY and CDR2 is FYNNEI in the germline V gene. Trimming stripped 8 bases from V and 0 bases from J, with 13 bases between. This CDR3 comprises 15 residues. CDR3 sequence reads: CASRPRAATNEKLFF. As DNA, the CDR3 is TGTGCCAGCCGCCCCAGGGCCGCAACTAATGAAAAACTGTTTTTT.

The V call is TRBV5-1, the J call TRBJ1-1; a weak D match, TRBD1 (6 bases). V was shortened by 4 bases and J by 4 bases, with 14 bases between the two germline ends. Per the germline V gene, CDR1 is SGHRS and CDR2 is YFSETQ. The CDR3 sequence is 14 residues long. Here the CDR3 reads CASSPSTGRTEAFF. The CDR3, as DNA: TGCGCCAGCAGCCCTTCAACAGGGCGCACTGAAGCTTTCTTT.

This clone was found a few times. The chain has TRBV5-1 and TRBJ1-1; no definite D call. Trimming left V 1 base short and J 2 bases short, with 6 bases between. The germline V gene encodes CDR1 SGHRS and CDR2 YFSETQ. The CDR3 has 13 amino acids. The CDR3 nucleotides read TGCGCCAGCAGCTTGACTAGAAACACTGAAGCTTTCTTT. Translation: CASSLTRNTEAFF.

This chain links TRBV5-1 with TRBJ2-1, with TRBD1 identical over 7 bases. Germline CDR1 reads SGHRS; CDR2 reads YFSETQ. J was trimmed by 3 bases and V by 4 bases; bases with no gene match: 4. The CDR3 covers 14 residues. The CDR3 loop reads CASSPGTDYNEQFF. The CDR3 nucleotides read TGCGCCAGCAGCCCCGGGACAGACTACAATGAGCAGTTCTTC.

V is TRBV29-1 and J is TRBJ1-2; D is undetermined. The germline CDR1 and CDR2 sequences are SQVTM and ANQGSEA. This CDR3 spans 12 amino acids. The germline V and J ends were trimmed by 0 bases and 2 bases, with 4 bases remaining between them. This chain's CDR3 is CSVEDGNYGYTF. DNA of the CDR3: TGCAGCGTTGAAGACGGGAACTATGGCTACACCTTC.

This chain links TRBV5-1 with TRBJ2-1; TRBD2 is a possible D gene (6 bases). The CDR3 sequence is 17 residues long. CDR1 is SGHRS, CDR2 YFSETQ, per germline. V was clipped by 4 bases and J by 1 base, with 18 bases between them. The CDR3 bases are TGCGCCAGCAGCCCTGACAGTGAGGCGGGATCCTACAATGAGCAGTTCTTC. This sequence encodes CASSPDSEAGSYNEQFF.

This clone was seen only a few times. The chain has TRBV21-1 and TRBJ1-1; the listed D gene, TRBD1, was not tested against the DNA. TRBV21-1 is a pseudogene. There are 21 residues in the CDR3. CDR3 bases: TGTGCCAGCAGCAAATCACACGGGACAGGGCCTGCCGACTACTTGAACACTGAAGCTTTCTTT. As protein: CASSKSHGTGPADYLNTEAFF.

The CDR3 sequence: CASSFGQGKNIQYF. The DNA for the CDR3 is TGTGCCAGCAGCTTCGGACAGGGTAAAAACATTCAGTACTTC. The chain links TRBV7-9 to TRBJ2-4; 8 bases line up with TRBD1. Trimming took 3 bases from V and 4 from J; bases not matched to a gene: 2. The CDR3 has 14 residues. The germline V gene has CDR1 SEHNR and CDR2 FQNEAQ (reference sequence).

V gene TRBV3-1 (or the pseudogene TRBV3-2) combines with J gene TRBJ1-3, with 7 bases identical to TRBD1. The CDR3 is made up of 14 amino acids. J gave up 1 base and V 7 bases, and 4 bases lay outside the gene matches. Germline CDR1 is LGHDT and CDR2 is YNNKEL (reference sequence). This chain's CDR3 is CASTQGGSGNTIYF. In DNA form, the CDR3 reads TGTGCCAGCACCCAGGGGGGATCTGGAAACACCATATATTTT.

This chain uses TRBV27 with TRBJ2-1; a weak D match, TRBD2 (7 bases). Trimming took off 5 bases at V and 8 bases at J, with 13 bases between the two ends. The CDR3 totals 13 residues. Germline V gene sequence: CDR1 MNHEY, CDR2 SMNVEV (reference sequence). The chain's CDR3 is CASSAGGGDEQFF. The CDR3 coding sequence is TGTGCCAGCAGTGCTGGCGGGGGCGATGAGCAGTTCTTC.

The chain is built from TRBV2 and TRBJ2-1; 13 bases align to TRBD2. The ends lost 8 bases at V and 8 bases at J; junction bases unmatched: 6. Germline V gene data show CDR1 as SNHLY and CDR2 as FYNNEI. CDR3 length equals 14 residues. CDR3 DNA: TGTGCCAGCGTTAGACTAGCGGGAGGCGATGAGCAGTTCTTC. Encoded protein: CASVRLAGGDEQFF.

V is TRBV7-7 and J is TRBJ2-1; 10 bases are a match to TRBD2. The CDR3 spans 18 residues. The germline V gene encodes CDR1 SSHAT and CDR2 FNYEAQ (reference sequence). V was clipped by 3 bases and J by 2 bases; unmatched bases: 10. CDR3 coding DNA: TGTGCCAGCAGCTTCGAACTAGCGGGGCGCGACCCCTACAATGAGCAGTTCTTC. It codes for CASSFELAGRDPYNEQFF.

The chain joins TRBV7-9 to TRBJ2-7, with 8 bases matching TRBD1. From germline, CDR1 is SEHNR and CDR2 FQNEAQ (reference sequence). Trimming at V came to 2 bases and at J to 3 bases, leaving 6 bases not matched to a gene. This CDR3 contains 15 residues. The CDR3 reads CASSLSTGEIYEQYV. The CDR3 nucleotides read TGTGCCAGCAGCTTATCGACAGGGGAGATCTACGAGCAGTACGTC.

The chain couples TRBV5-1 to TRBJ2-3; perhaps TRBD2 as D (5 bases). The V and J ends lost 0 bases and 6 bases respectively, with 11 bases between them. Germline CDR1 SGHRS, CDR2 YFSETQ. The CDR3 is 14 residues long. The CDR3 protein is CASSLDGKRDTQYF. The CDR3 DNA reads as TGCGCCAGCAGCTTGGACGGGAAAAGGGATACGCAGTATTTT.

A single count supports this clone. At the DNA level, this CDR3 is encoded by other sequences in the same sample as well. The chain employs TRBV7-2 and TRBJ1-4; 8 nucleotides align to TRBD1. CDR1 SGHTA and CDR2 FQGNSA come from the germline V gene. The trim removed 2 bases at V and 7 bases at J, leaving 9 bases unmatched. CDR3 length: 16 amino acids. The CDR3 DNA follows: TGTGCCAGCAGCTTAACTTCAGGGGGCGCAATTGAAAAACTGTTTTTT. Amino acid sequence: CASSLTSGGAIEKLFF.

V gene TRBV30 combines with J gene TRBJ2-7; the match to TRBD1 covers 9 bases. Germline assignment: CDR1 GTSNPN and CDR2 SVGIG (reference sequence). CDR3 size: 14 residues. J lost 1 base, V lost 5 bases, and 6 bases had no gene match. CDR3 DNA: TGTGCCTGGGTTCGGACAGGGGTTTCCTACGAGCAGTACTTC. Protein sequence: CAWVRTGVSYEQYF.

V gene TRBV5-1 combines with J gene TRBJ2-2; D is possibly TRBD1 (6 bases). The CDR3 runs to 16 residues. Trimming took off 0 bases at V and 3 bases at J, with 12 bases between the two ends. Germline V gene lookup returns CDR1 SGHRS and CDR2 YFSETQ. CDR3 sequence reads: CASSLVGGKDTGELFF. The CDR3 DNA is TGCGCCAGCAGCTTGGTAGGGGGTAAGGACACCGGGGAGCTGTTTTTT.

The chain couples TRBV7-8 to TRBJ2-2; possibly TRBD2 for D (6 bases). Trimming pared 4 bases from V and 0 bases from J, leaving 12 bases between. CDR3 length: 16 residues. CDR1 and CDR2 from the germline V gene are SGHVS and FQNEAQ. CDR3 protein: CASSSPSAANTGELFF. Written as DNA, the CDR3 is TGTGCCAGCAGCTCCCCTAGCGCCGCGAACACCGGGGAGCTGTTTTTT.

The V and J genes are TRBV18 and TRBJ2-7, with D possibly TRBD2 on 6 matching bases. The CDR3 length is 16 residues. V was clipped by 3 bases and J by 4 bases, with 19 bases between them. Per the germline V gene, CDR1 is KGHSH and CDR2 is LQKENI. The CDR3 protein is CASSPASGEGLYEQYF. The CDR3 nucleotides read TGTGCCAGCTCACCGGCCTCGGGGGAAGGTTTATACGAGCAGTACTTC.

This clone was recorded only once. This chain connects TRBV28 to TRBJ2-7; 7 bases match TRBD2. Trimming cost V 8 bases and J 1 base; bases outside gene matches: 8. Germline loops: CDR1 MDHEN, CDR2 SYDVKM. The CDR3 has 14 amino acids. CDR3 protein: CASYGTTFSYEQYF. The CDR3 bases are TGTGCCAGCTACGGGACTACCTTTTCCTACGAGCAGTACTTC.

This clone was detected only once. The rearrangement links TRBV23-1 to TRBJ2-1; D remains unclear. TRBV23-1 is marked as an open reading frame, function uncertain. The V end lost 5 bases, the J end lost 3 bases, and 17 bases lay between the germline ends. This CDR3 is built from 16 residues. The CDR3 nucleotides are TGCGCCAGCAGTACTGTTCGAGCTAGAGGCTACAATGAGCAGTTCTTC. This encodes CASSTVRARGYNEQFF.

On this clone itself: Germline is not matched at one junction end, which may reflect a read error. The sample has other DNA sequences that encode this CDR3 too. The chain uses TRBV18 and TRBJ1-1; D uncertain. The CDR3 loop spans 11 amino acids. Per germline, CDR1 KGHSH and CDR2 LQKENI. For the CDR3, the DNA is TGTGCCAGTTCACCCGAGAGGTTTGCTTTCTTT. Its protein product is CASSPERFAFF.

This chain connects TRBV5-4 to TRBJ1-2; D is perhaps TRBD1 (5 bases). Trimming took 4 bases from V and 7 from J, leaving 11 bases between them. Germline loops: CDR1 SGHNT, CDR2 YYREEE (reference sequence). The CDR3 consists of 12 residues. CDR3 sequence: CASSLDNSGYTF. The DNA for the CDR3 is TGTGCCAGCAGCCTGGACAATTCTGGCTACACCTTC.